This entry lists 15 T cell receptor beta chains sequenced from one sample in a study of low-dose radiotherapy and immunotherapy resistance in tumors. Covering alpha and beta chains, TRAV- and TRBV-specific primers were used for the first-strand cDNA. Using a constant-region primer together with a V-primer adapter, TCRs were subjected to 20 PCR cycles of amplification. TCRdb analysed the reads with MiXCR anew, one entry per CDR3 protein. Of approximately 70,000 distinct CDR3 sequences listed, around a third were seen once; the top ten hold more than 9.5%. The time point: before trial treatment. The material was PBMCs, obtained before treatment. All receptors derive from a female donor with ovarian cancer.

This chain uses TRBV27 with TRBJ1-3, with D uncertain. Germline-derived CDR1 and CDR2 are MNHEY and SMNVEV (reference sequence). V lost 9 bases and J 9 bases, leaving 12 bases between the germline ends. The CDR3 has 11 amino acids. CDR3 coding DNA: TGTGCCAGGTTTTTCGTAAGCACCATATATTTT. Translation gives CARFFVSTIYF.

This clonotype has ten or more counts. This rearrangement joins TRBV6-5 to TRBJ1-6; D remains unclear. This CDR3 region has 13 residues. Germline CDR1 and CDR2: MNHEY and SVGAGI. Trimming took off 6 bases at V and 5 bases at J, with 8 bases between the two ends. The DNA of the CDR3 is TGTGCCAGCAGCCCGCTAGATAATTCACCCCTCCACTTT. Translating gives CASSPLDNSPLHF.

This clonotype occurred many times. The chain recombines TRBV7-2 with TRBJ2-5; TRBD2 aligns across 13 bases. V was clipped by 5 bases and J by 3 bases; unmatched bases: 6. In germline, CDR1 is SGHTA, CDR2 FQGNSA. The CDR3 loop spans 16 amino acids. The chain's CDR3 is CASSKVLAGGKETQYF. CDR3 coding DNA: TGTGCCAGCAGCAAAGTACTAGCGGGGGGGAAAGAGACCCAGTACTTC.

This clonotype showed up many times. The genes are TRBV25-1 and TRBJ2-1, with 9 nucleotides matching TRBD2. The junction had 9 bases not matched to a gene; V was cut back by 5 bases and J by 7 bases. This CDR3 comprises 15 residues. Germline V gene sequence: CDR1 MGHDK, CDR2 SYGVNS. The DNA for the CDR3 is TGTGCCAGCAGTCCGAGCGGGGGGATCTCGAATGAGCAGTTCTTC. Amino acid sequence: CASSPSGGISNEQFF.

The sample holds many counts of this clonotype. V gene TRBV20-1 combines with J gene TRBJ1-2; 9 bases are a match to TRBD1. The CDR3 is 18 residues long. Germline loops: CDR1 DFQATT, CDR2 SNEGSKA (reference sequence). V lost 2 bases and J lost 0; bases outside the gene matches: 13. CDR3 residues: CSARSGPGQGGPNYGYTF. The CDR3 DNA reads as TGCAGTGCTAGATCAGGCCCGGGACAGGGAGGACCTAACTATGGCTACACCTTC.

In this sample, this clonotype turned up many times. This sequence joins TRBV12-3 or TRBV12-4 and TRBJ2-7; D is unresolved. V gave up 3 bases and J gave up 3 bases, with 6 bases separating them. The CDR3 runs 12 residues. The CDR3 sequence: CASSLGIYEQYF. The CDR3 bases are TGTGCCAGCAGTTTGGGAATCTACGAGCAGTACTTC.

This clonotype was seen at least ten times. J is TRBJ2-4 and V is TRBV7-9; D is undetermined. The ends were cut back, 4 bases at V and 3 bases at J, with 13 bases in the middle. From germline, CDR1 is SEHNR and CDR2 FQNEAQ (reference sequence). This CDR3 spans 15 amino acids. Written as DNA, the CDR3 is TGTGCCAGCAGCTCTGAGACTGGGGTCAAAAACATTCAGTACTTC. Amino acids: CASSSETGVKNIQYF.

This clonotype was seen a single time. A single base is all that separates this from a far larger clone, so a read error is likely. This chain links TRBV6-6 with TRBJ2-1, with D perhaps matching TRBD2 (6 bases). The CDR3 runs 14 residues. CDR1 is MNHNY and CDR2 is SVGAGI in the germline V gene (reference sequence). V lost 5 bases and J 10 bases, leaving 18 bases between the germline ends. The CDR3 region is CASSPRDLSYEQFF. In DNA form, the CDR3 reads TGTGCCAGCAGTCCCCGGGACTTATCCTACGAGCAGTTCTTC.

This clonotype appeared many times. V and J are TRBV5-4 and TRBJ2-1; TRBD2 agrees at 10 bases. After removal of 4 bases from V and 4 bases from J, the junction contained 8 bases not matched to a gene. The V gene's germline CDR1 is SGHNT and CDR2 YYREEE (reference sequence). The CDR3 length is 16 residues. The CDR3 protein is CASSDSSGRSYNEQFF. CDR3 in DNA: TGTGCCAGCAGCGATTCTAGCGGGAGATCATACAATGAGCAGTTCTTC.

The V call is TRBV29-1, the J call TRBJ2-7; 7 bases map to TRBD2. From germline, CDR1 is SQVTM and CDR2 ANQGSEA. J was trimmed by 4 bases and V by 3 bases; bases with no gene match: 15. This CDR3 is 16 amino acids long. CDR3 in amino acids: CSVESASGERKYEQYF. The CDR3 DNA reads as TGCAGCGTTGAGTCGGCTAGCGGAGAGAGAAAATACGAGCAGTACTTC.

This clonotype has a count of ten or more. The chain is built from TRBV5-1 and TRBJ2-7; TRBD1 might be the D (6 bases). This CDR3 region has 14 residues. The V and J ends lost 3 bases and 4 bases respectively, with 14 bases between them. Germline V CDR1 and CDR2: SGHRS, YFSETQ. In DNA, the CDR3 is TGCGCCAGCAGCTCTACAGGGAGAATTTACGAGCAGTACTTC. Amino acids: CASSSTGRIYEQYF.

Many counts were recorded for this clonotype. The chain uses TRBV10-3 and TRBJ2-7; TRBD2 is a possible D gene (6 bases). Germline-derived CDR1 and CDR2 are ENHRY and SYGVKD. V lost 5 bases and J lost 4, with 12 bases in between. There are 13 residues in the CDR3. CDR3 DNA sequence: TGTGCCATCAGTAAGGGGACTTTTTACGAGCAGTACTTC. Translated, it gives CAISKGTFYEQYF.

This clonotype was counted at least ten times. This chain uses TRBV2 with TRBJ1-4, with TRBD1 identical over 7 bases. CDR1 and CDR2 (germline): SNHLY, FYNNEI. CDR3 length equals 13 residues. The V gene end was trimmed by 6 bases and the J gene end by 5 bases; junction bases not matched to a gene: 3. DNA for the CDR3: TGTGCCAGCAGCACAGGGGCAAATGAAAAACTGTTTTTT. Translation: CASSTGANEKLFF. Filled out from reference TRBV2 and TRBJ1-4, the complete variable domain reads EPEVTQTPSHQVTQMGQEVILRCVPISNHLYFYWYRQILGQKVEFLVSFYNNEISEKSEIFDDQFSVERPDGSNFTLKIRSTKLEDSAMYFCASSTGANEKLFFGSGTQLSVL.

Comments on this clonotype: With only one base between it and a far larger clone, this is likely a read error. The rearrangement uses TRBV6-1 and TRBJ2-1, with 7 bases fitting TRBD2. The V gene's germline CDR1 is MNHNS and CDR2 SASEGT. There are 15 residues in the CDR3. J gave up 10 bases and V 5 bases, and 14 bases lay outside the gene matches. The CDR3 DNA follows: TGTGCCAGCAGTTACTCGTGGGAGGGCTCCTACGAGCAGTTCTTC. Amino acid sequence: CASSYSWEGSYEQFF.

The CDR3 coding sequence is TGCAGTGCTAGACCAGGGAGGAGTGAAGCTTTCTTT. Protein sequence: CSARPGRSEAFF. The chain carries TRBV20-1 and TRBJ1-1; TRBD1 might be the D (5 bases). The germline V gene encodes CDR1 DFQATT and CDR2 SNEGSKA (reference sequence). V was trimmed by 2 bases and J by 7 bases, leaving 11 bases between them. This CDR3 region has 12 residues.